What follows are 16 T cell receptor beta chains derived from one specimen sequenced in a study of blood T cells in healthy people across ages. Sample-barcoded 5' priming and a J-beta primer mix drove a second PCR of 7 to 11 cycles. MiXCR, run by TCRdb on the 5' RACE reads, gives a single entry per CDR3 protein. The data contain about a million distinct CDR3 sequences, roughly 51% of them seen just once; the ten biggest clones take up about a fifth. The sample consisted of blood. These receptor sequences come from a woman in her sixties in good health.

The chain joins TRBV30 to TRBJ1-5; 9 positions agree with TRBD1. CDR3 length: 17 residues. The trim removed 3 bases at V and 2 bases at J, leaving 11 bases unmatched. Germline CDR1 GTSNPN, CDR2 SVGIG (reference sequence). The CDR3 DNA is TGTGCCTGGAGCGACGGACAGGGGATACCTGGCAATCAGCCCCAGCATTTT. Amino acids: CAWSDGQGIPGNQPQHF.

The chain joins TRBV28 to TRBJ2-4; D not resolved. Germline V CDR1 and CDR2: MDHEN, SYDVKM. The CDR3 totals 18 residues. V lost 4 bases to trimming and J lost 11 bases, with 30 bases between them. CDR3 in DNA: TGTGCCAGCAGTTCACCGTCTGCCGGCAGTAAAGCCAAAGACGTTCAGTACTTC. Translation: CASSSPSAGSKAKDVQYF.

This clonotype has a handful of counts. The chain employs TRBV9 and TRBJ1-6, with 10 bases identical to TRBD1. CDR3 length: 15 residues. CDR1 SGDLS and CDR2 YYNGEE come from the germline V gene. V lost 4 bases and J lost 7; bases outside the gene matches: 5. CDR3: CASSMTGGENSPLHF. DNA of the CDR3: TGTGCCAGCAGCATGACAGGGGGCGAGAATTCACCCCTCCACTTT. The full variable domain, completed using reference TRBV9 and TRBJ1-6, is DSGVTQTPKHLITATGQRVTLRCSPRSGDLSVYWYQQSLDQGLQFLIQYYNGEERAKGNILERFSAQQFPDLHSELNLSSLELGDSALYFCASSMTGGENSPLHFGNGTRLTVT.

This clonotype was counted ten times or more. The CDR3 DNA reads TGTGCCAGCAGCCCCCGGACTAGCGGACGCACAGATACGCAGTATTTT. Translating it yields CASSPRTSGRTDTQYF. The rearrangement joins TRBV7-2 to TRBJ2-3; TRBD2 aligns across 10 bases. This CDR3 contains 16 residues. J lost 1 base, V lost 5 bases, and 6 bases had no gene match. Germline assignment: CDR1 SGHTA and CDR2 FQGNSA.

The chain couples TRBV28 to TRBJ2-7; no clear D. Germline V CDR1 and CDR2: MDHEN, SYDVKM. The CDR3 sequence is 13 residues long. V was trimmed by 8 bases and J by 7 bases, leaving 18 bases between them. The CDR3 DNA sequence: TGTGCCAGCTTAGCCGCACCGGTGGGTGAGCAGTACTTC. Protein product: CASLAAPVGEQYF.

This clonotype showed up just a few times. This rearrangement joins TRBV29-1 to TRBJ1-1; D ambiguous. Trimming left V 4 bases short and J 3 bases short, with 6 bases between. The germline CDR1 and CDR2 sequences are SQVTM and ANQGSEA. CDR3 length: 11 amino acids. This chain's CDR3 is CSVVSYTEAFF. The CDR3 DNA is TGCAGCGTTGTTTCCTACACTGAAGCTTTCTTT.

This clonotype was observed at least ten times. The genes are TRBV7-9 and TRBJ2-5, with D perhaps being TRBD1 or TRBD2 (5 bases each). Trimming removed 1 base from V and 5 bases from J, with 8 bases in between. Germline V CDR1 and CDR2: SEHNR, FQNEAQ (reference sequence). This CDR3 is 13 amino acids long. CDR3 in amino acids: CASSLGGPETQYF. CDR3 in DNA: TGTGCCAGCAGCTTAGGGGGACCGGAGACCCAGTACTTC.

Notes on this clonotype: A read error may produce the germline difference seen at one junction end. The genes are TRBV10-3 and TRBJ1-2; no clear D gene. The CDR3 is made up of 13 amino acids. Germline V gives CDR1 ENHRY, CDR2 SYGVKD. The CDR3 is CANSADRDYGYTF. In DNA, the CDR3 is TGTGCCAACAGTGCCGACCGAGACTATGGCTACACCTTC.

This chain links TRBV6-5 with TRBJ1-1; weak D call: TRBD1 (5 bases). Germline-derived CDR1 and CDR2 are MNHEY and SVGAGI. The CDR3 is made up of 15 amino acids. V was trimmed by 0 bases and J by 2 bases, leaving 10 bases between them. Here the CDR3 DNA reads TGTGCCAGCAGTTACTCCAGGGCCTCTAACACTGAAGCTTTCTTT. Encoded protein: CASSYSRASNTEAFF.

This chain's CDR3 is CASSHPLAGYEQFF. The DNA of the CDR3 is TGCGCCAGCAGCCACCCACTAGCGGGATATGAGCAGTTCTTC. The chain employs TRBV4-1 and TRBJ2-1, with 10 bases identical to TRBD2. CDR1 MGHRA and CDR2 YSYEKL come from the germline V gene. This CDR3 has 14 amino acids. With 3 bases clipped from V and 8 bases from J, the junction kept 4 bases outside the gene matches.

The rearrangement links TRBV28 to TRBJ1-1; D is uncertain. The germline V gene encodes CDR1 MDHEN and CDR2 SYDVKM. Trimming cost V 3 bases and J 0 bases, with 8 bases left between them. CDR3 length: 14 residues. CDR3 protein: CASSLSSMNTEAFF. Written as DNA, the CDR3 is TGTGCCAGCAGTTTGAGTTCAATGAACACTGAAGCTTTCTTT.

This clonotype was observed a handful of times. This chain joins TRBV5-6 and TRBJ2-3; 15 positions agree with TRBD2. Germline V gene data show CDR1 as SGHDT and CDR2 as YYEEEE. The trim removed 7 bases at V and 8 bases at J, leaving 5 bases unmatched. This CDR3 has 14 amino acids. The CDR3 region is CASGTSGRPITQYF. The CDR3 coding sequence is TGTGCCAGCGGGACTAGCGGGAGGCCCATTACGCAGTATTTT.

Points on this clonotype: The junction and the germline gene differ at one end; a read error may be behind it. The chain recombines TRBV9 with TRBJ2-6, with 8 bases matching TRBD2. The germline gives CDR1 SGDLS, CDR2 YYNGEE. This CDR3 is 19 amino acids long. This CDR3 reads CASSAPTSERGSGANVLTF. The CDR3 DNA reads as TGTGCCAGTAGCGCCCCGACTAGCGAGAGAGGTTCTGGGGCCAACGTCCTGACTTTC. The variable domain in full, with the rest retrieved from reference TRBV9 and TRBJ2-6, is DSGVTQTPKHLITATGQRVTLRCSPRSGDLSVYWYQQSLDQGLQFLIQYYNGEERAKGNILERFSAQQFPDLHSELNLSSLELGDSALYFCASSAPTSERGSGANVLTFGAGSRLTVL.

This clonotype was seen only a few times. V is TRBV29-1 and J is TRBJ2-5; perhaps TRBD2 as D (5 bases). Germline assignment: CDR1 SQVTM and CDR2 ANQGSEA. Trimming pared 7 bases from V and 5 bases from J, leaving 14 bases between. This CDR3 has 12 amino acids. CDR3 coding DNA: TGCAGCGGGTCGGGGAGCATGGAGACCCAGTACTTC. Amino acid sequence: CSGSGSMETQYF.

The V gene is TRBV20-1, the J gene TRBJ2-1, with TRBD1 as a possible D gene (5 bases). V gave up 3 bases and J gave up 0 bases, with 15 bases separating them. The CDR3 is made up of 16 amino acids. Germline V CDR1 and CDR2: DFQATT, SNEGSKA (reference sequence). The CDR3 here is CSASPWGTDSYNEQFF. CDR3 coding DNA: TGCAGTGCTAGTCCATGGGGCACCGACTCCTACAATGAGCAGTTCTTC.

The table lists this clonotype with a few counts. The rearrangement uses TRBV25-1 and TRBJ2-5, with no clear D. Deletions cut 0 bases from V and 1 base from J, with 9 bases between. CDR1 is MGHDK and CDR2 is SYGVNS in the germline V gene. The CDR3 is 15 residues long. The CDR3 reads CASSEYNPTQETQYF. For the CDR3, the DNA is TGTGCCAGCAGTGAATATAATCCCACCCAAGAGACCCAGTACTTC. The full variable domain, completed using reference TRBV25-1 and TRBJ2-5, is EADIYQTPRYLVIGTGKKITLECSQTMGHDKMYWYQQDPGMELHLIHYSYGVNSTEKGDLSSESTVSRIRTEHFPLTLESARPSHTSQYLCASSEYNPTQETQYFGPGTRLLVL.